This T cell receptor beta chain is drawn from a study of early T cells in non-severe SARS-CoV-2 infection. Each cDNA molecule carried a unique molecular identifier. TCRdb passed the 5' RACE reads through MiXCR, listing each CDR3 protein once. Among under 140,000 distinct CDR3 sequences listed, 10% to 15% were seen once. Overall study results and limits: Sequences matched to VDJdb favored anti-spike CD8 responses, while private and CD4 specificities were missed.

The CDR3 sequence is 16 residues long. V was cut by 5 bases and J by 1 base, with 17 bases left in between. CDR1 and CDR2 (germline): SGHTA, FQGNSA. Note on this clonotype: The antigen is not known.

The chain is built from TRBV7-2 and TRBJ2-5, with D possibly TRBD2 on 6 matching bases. The specimen comprised whole blood, sampled at baseline. This TCR derives from an adult who was a healthcare worker with PCR-confirmed SARS-CoV-2 infection or an uninfected control (not recorded which). This chain's CDR3 is CASSPWAVGLQETQYF. The CDR3 DNA is TGTGCCAGCAGCCCCTGGGCAGTGGGACTCCAAGAGACCCAGTACTTC.